A single sample gave rise to the 27 T cell receptor beta chains below, sequenced in a study of blood T cell repertoires in COVID-19. The assay was immunoSEQ multiplex PCR, and TCRdb's table has in-frame clones only and misses some. The repertoire holds some 200,000 clones, with around 83% as singletons. The sequencing input was peripheral blood. These receptors came from a woman in her sixties or seventies with acute or convalescent COVID-19.

This clone showed up just once. The V call is TRBV19, the J call TRBJ2-3, with unresolved D. This CDR3 is built from 16 residues. V lost 3 bases and J lost 0, with 13 bases in between. From germline, CDR1 is LNHDA and CDR2 SQIVND (reference sequence). The DNA for the CDR3 is TGTGCCAGTAGTATTAGCCGAAGGATAAGCACAGATACGCAGTATTTT. Translating it yields CASSISRRISTDTQYF. The variable domain in full, completed from reference TRBV19 and TRBJ2-3, reads DGGITQSPKYLFRKEGQNVTLSCEQNLNHDAMYWYRQDPGQGLRLIYYSQIVNDFQKGDIAEGYSVSREKKESFPLTVTSAQKNPTAFYLCASSISRRISTDTQYFGPGTRLTVL.

This chain connects TRBV7-9 to TRBJ1-5; no reliable D call. Germline V gene data show CDR1 as SEHNR and CDR2 as FQNEAQ (reference sequence). The CDR3 is 15 residues long. V was shortened by 2 bases and J by 0 bases, with 8 bases between the two germline ends. The CDR3 DNA sequence: TGTGCCAGCAGCTTAAGCACCGATAGCAATCAGCCCCAGCATTTT. This encodes CASSLSTDSNQPQHF. The variable domain in full, completed from reference TRBV7-9 and TRBJ1-5, reads DTGVSQNPRHKITKRGQNVTFRCDPISEHNRLYWYRQTLGQGPEFLTYFQNEAQLEKSRLLSDRFSAERPKGSFSTLEIQRTEQGDSAMYLCASSLSTDSNQPQHFGDGTRLSIL.

This chain links TRBV28 with TRBJ1-2; 8 nucleotides agree with TRBD1. J lost 8 bases, V lost 1 base, and 3 bases had no gene match. There are 13 residues in the CDR3. Germline values: CDR1 MDHEN, CDR2 SYDVKM. DNA of the CDR3: TGTGCCAGCAGTTTATCCAGGGGGCGAGGCTACACCTTC. Its translation: CASSLSRGRGYTF.

The chain carries TRBV6-6 and TRBJ1-4; 7 bases fit TRBD1. Germline V gene lookup returns CDR1 MNHNY and CDR2 SVGAGI (reference sequence). The J segment lost 5 bases and the V segment lost 8 bases, leaving 14 bases of the junction unmatched. The CDR3 covers 16 residues. The CDR3 region has the DNA TGTGCCAGCTCGTCCGCGTGGGACAGCTTAAATGAAAAACTGTTTTTT. It specifies CASSSAWDSLNEKLFF.

The genes are TRBV28 and TRBJ1-2; 7 positions agree with TRBD1. Germline V CDR1 and CDR2: MDHEN, SYDVKM. The ends lost 6 bases at V and 5 bases at J; junction bases unmatched: 6. This CDR3 region has 13 residues. The CDR3, as DNA: TGTGCCAGCAGCTCAGACAGGGTTTATGGCTACACCTTC. Translating it yields CASSSDRVYGYTF.

The chain uses TRBV28 and TRBJ1-1; no reliable D call. Germline loops: CDR1 MDHEN, CDR2 SYDVKM. The CDR3 covers 16 residues. V lost 6 bases and J lost 0, with 17 bases in between. This CDR3 is CASSQPTYSLNTEAFF. CDR3 in DNA: TGTGCCAGCAGCCAGCCTACCTACAGCTTGAACACTGAAGCTTTCTTT.

The chain carries TRBV18 and TRBJ1-1, with D perhaps matching TRBD1 (5 bases). V dropped 6 bases and J dropped 1 base, with 15 bases sitting between them. Germline V CDR1 and CDR2: KGHSH, LQKENI. The length of the CDR3 is 15 residues. The CDR3 DNA reads TGTGCCAGCTCCCCGCGAGGGGACTCGAACACTGAAGCTTTCTTT. Translation gives CASSPRGDSNTEAFF.

The rearrangement uses TRBV7-8 and TRBJ2-3, with TRBD1 matching 10 bases. The V and J ends lost 5 bases and 4 bases, in that order; junction bases with no gene match: 6. CDR3 length equals 15 residues. Germline V gives CDR1 SGHVS, CDR2 FQNEAQ. This CDR3 is CASSPWTGGSDTQYF. CDR3 in DNA: TGTGCCAGCAGCCCCTGGACAGGGGGATCAGATACGCAGTATTTT.

The CDR3 here is CASSLARQGGYTF. The CDR3 region has the DNA TGCGCCAGCAGCTTGGCCCGTCAGGGAGGCTACACCTTC. This chain connects TRBV5-1 to TRBJ1-2; D possibly corresponds to TRBD1 (5 bases). This CDR3 comprises 13 residues. Deletions cut 0 bases from V and 8 bases from J, with 11 bases between. The germline gives CDR1 SGHRS, CDR2 YFSETQ.

V is TRBV7-3 and J is TRBJ2-1, with 7 nucleotides matching TRBD2. The trim removed 4 bases at V and 0 bases at J, leaving 3 bases unmatched. The CDR3 totals 15 residues. Germline lookup yields CDR1 SGHTA and CDR2 FQGTGA. CDR3 in amino acids: CASSSSGPSYNEQFF. CDR3 sequence (DNA): TGTGCCAGCAGCTCTAGCGGTCCCTCCTACAATGAGCAGTTCTTC.

The J gene is TRBJ1-4, the V gene TRBV20-1, with a tentative D call TRBD1 (6 bases). V lost 3 bases to trimming and J lost 7 bases, with 15 bases between them. This CDR3 region has 14 residues. The V gene's germline CDR1 is DFQATT and CDR2 SNEGSKA (reference sequence). The CDR3 is CSASPTGTTEKLFF. The CDR3 DNA reads TGCAGTGCTAGTCCGACCGGGACAACTGAAAAACTGTTTTTT.

This clone occurred a few times. This chain joins TRBV28 and TRBJ2-5; D perhaps matches TRBD2 (5 bases). Between the trimmed V and J ends, which lost 6 bases and 5 bases, there was a span of 19 bases. Germline CDR1 MDHEN, CDR2 SYDVKM. The length of the CDR3 is 15 residues. The CDR3 DNA sequence: TGTGCCAGCAGCCCTCTAGCACCCAGCAGTGAGACCCAGTACTTC. Translating gives CASSPLAPSSETQYF.

The chain links TRBV3-1 (or the pseudogene TRBV3-2) to TRBJ1-2, with no clear D. The CDR3 contains 12 residues. Trimming removed 4 bases at V and 8 bases at J, with 11 bases between. The germline V gene has CDR1 LGHDT and CDR2 YNNKEL (reference sequence). The CDR3 sequence is CASSLPGGGYTF. CDR3 DNA sequence: TGTGCCAGCAGCCTCCCAGGTGGAGGCTACACCTTC.

The chain uses TRBV5-4 and TRBJ1-2; TRBD1 matches at 9 bases. The V gene end was trimmed by 0 bases and the J gene end by 8 bases; junction bases not matched to a gene: 2. The germline V gene encodes CDR1 SGHNT and CDR2 YYREEE (reference sequence). The CDR3 covers 13 residues. DNA for the CDR3: TGTGCCAGCAGCTTGGCCGGACAGGGGGGCTACACCTTC. This sequence encodes CASSLAGQGGYTF.

This chain joins TRBV5-1 and TRBJ1-2; 8 nucleotides line up with TRBD1. Germline-derived CDR1 and CDR2 are SGHRS and YFSETQ. V shed 4 bases, J shed 4 bases, and the junction held 12 bases outside the gene matches. This CDR3 is built from 16 residues. CDR3 DNA: TGCGCCAGCAGCAGGGCCGGGACAGGTATTAGCTATGGCTACACCTTC. It translates to CASSRAGTGISYGYTF.

The genes are TRBV3-1 (or the pseudogene TRBV3-2) and TRBJ2-2, with 9 bases aligning to TRBD2. Germline CDR1 LGHDT, CDR2 YNNKEL (reference sequence). The CDR3 is made up of 17 amino acids. The junction had 14 bases not matched to a gene; V was cut back by 5 bases and J by 7 bases. CDR3 DNA sequence: TGTGCCAGCAGCTCCCGAGGTAGCGGGAGAAGGAACGGGGAGCTGTTTTTT. This codes for CASSSRGSGRRNGELFF.

The rearrangement uses TRBV30 and TRBJ2-7, with a tentative D call TRBD1 (6 bases). Trimming took 1 base from V and 0 from J, leaving 10 bases between them. Germline loops: CDR1 GTSNPN, CDR2 SVGIG (reference sequence). This CDR3 contains 14 residues. In DNA, the CDR3 is TGTGCCTGGAGTGAGACAGGTACCTCCTACGAGCAGTACTTC. Its protein product is CAWSETGTSYEQYF. Combining the CDR3 with reference TRBV30 and TRBJ2-7 gives the whole variable domain SQTIHQWPATLVQPVGSPLSLECTVEGTSNPNLYWYRQAAGRGLQLLFYSVGIGQISSEVPQNLSASRPQDRQFILSSKKLLLSDSGFYLCAWSETGTSYEQYFGPGTRLTVT.

The genes are TRBV6-6 and TRBJ2-3, with 7 bases aligning to TRBD2. The V gene's germline CDR1 is MNHNY and CDR2 SVGAGI (reference sequence). The V and J ends lost 7 bases and 8 bases, in that order; junction bases with no gene match: 9. The CDR3 loop spans 13 amino acids. CDR3 sequence: CASTGAGAITQYF. The CDR3 nucleotides are TGTGCCAGCACAGGCGCGGGAGCCATTACGCAGTATTTT.

J is TRBJ2-4 and V is TRBV5-1, with 8 nucleotides matching TRBD1. Germline V lookup: CDR1 SGHRS, CDR2 YFSETQ. This CDR3 comprises 16 residues. The ends lost 0 bases at V and 7 bases at J; junction bases unmatched: 9. The DNA of the CDR3 is TGCGCCAGCAGCTTGGTAACAACAGGGGGGAACAACATTCAGTACTTC. It yields the protein CASSLVTTGGNNIQYF.

The chain carries TRBV14 and TRBJ1-2; TRBD1 agrees at 7 bases. V gave up 5 bases and J gave up 4 bases; unmatched junction bases: 16. This CDR3 is 17 amino acids long. From germline, CDR1 is SGHDN and CDR2 FVKESK. As DNA, the CDR3 is TGTGCCAGCAGCGACCGGGACAGCCTATTGCCGTTCTATGGCTACACCTTC. Protein sequence: CASSDRDSLLPFYGYTF.

The V and J genes are TRBV3-1 (or the pseudogene TRBV3-2) and TRBJ1-2; D not resolved. Germline V gene sequence: CDR1 LGHDT, CDR2 YNNKEL (reference sequence). The V gene lost 3 bases and the J gene lost 9 bases, with 17 bases spanning the gap. The CDR3 spans 14 residues. The chain's CDR3 is CASSQRSFRSSYTF. In nucleotides, the CDR3 is TGTGCCAGCAGCCAGCGGTCGTTTAGGAGTAGCTACACCTTC.

This clone appeared a few times. This sequence joins TRBV5-1 and TRBJ2-2, with 11 bases fitting TRBD2. V dropped 4 bases and J dropped 1; count of bases not matched to a gene: 0. Looked up from germline, CDR1 is SGHRS and CDR2 is YFSETQ. This CDR3 spans 15 amino acids. The CDR3 loop is CASSGTSGNTGELFF. CDR3 nucleotide sequence: TGCGCCAGCAGCGGGACTAGCGGGAACACCGGGGAGCTGTTTTTT.

V gene TRBV6-6 combines with J gene TRBJ1-1, with D hard to call. CDR3 length: 14 amino acids. CDR1 is MNHNY, CDR2 SVGAGI, per germline (reference sequence). The V gene lost 0 bases and the J gene lost 0 bases, with 5 bases spanning the gap. In DNA form, the CDR3 reads TGTGCCAGCAGTTACTCGGGAGTGAACACTGAAGCTTTCTTT. It encodes CASSYSGVNTEAFF.

The rearrangement joins TRBV15 to TRBJ2-7, with 13 bases lining up with TRBD2. Per germline, CDR1 LNHNV and CDR2 YYDKDF (reference sequence). V shed 0 bases, J shed 1 base, and the junction held 3 bases outside the gene matches. The CDR3 runs 17 residues. CDR3 sequence (DNA): TGTGCCACCAGCAGAGATGGGACTAGCGGGGATTCCTACGAGCAGTACGTC. The encoded protein is CATSRDGTSGDSYEQYV.

The chain couples TRBV29-1 to TRBJ2-7; possibly TRBD1 for D (6 bases). Trimming removed 5 bases at V and 2 bases at J, with 10 bases between. Per the germline V gene, CDR1 is SQVTM and CDR2 is ANQGSEA. This CDR3 spans 12 amino acids. CDR3 residues: CSVTWTAYEQYF. The DNA of the CDR3 is TGCAGCGTTACTTGGACAGCCTACGAGCAGTACTTC.

The V and J genes are TRBV12-3 or TRBV12-4 and TRBJ2-1, with D perhaps matching TRBD1 (5 bases). Trimming took 8 bases from V and 4 from J, leaving 9 bases between them. The CDR3 length is 12 residues. The CDR3 sequence is CASGQGYNEQFF. The CDR3 coding sequence is TGTGCCAGCGGGCAGGGTTACAATGAGCAGTTCTTC.

The V gene is TRBV5-1, the J gene TRBJ1-2; 9 nucleotides match TRBD1. Losses at the gene ends were 4 bases for V and 7 bases for J; bases not matched to a gene: 5. Germline V lookup: CDR1 SGHRS, CDR2 YFSETQ. The CDR3 has 13 amino acids. CDR3 DNA: TGCGCCAGCAGCGTACAGGGGGCCGGTGGCTACACCTTC. This encodes CASSVQGAGGYTF.